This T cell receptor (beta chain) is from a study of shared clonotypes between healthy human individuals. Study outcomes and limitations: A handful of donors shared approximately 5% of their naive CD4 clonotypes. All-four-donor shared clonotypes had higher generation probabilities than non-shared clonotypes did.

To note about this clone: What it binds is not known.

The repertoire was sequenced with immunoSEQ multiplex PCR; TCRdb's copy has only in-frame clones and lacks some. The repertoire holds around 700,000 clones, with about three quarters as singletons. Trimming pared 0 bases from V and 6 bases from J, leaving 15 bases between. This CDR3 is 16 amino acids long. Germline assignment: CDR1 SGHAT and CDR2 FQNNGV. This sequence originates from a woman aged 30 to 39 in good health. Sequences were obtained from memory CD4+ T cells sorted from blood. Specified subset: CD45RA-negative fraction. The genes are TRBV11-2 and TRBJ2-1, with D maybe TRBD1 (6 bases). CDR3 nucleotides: TGTGCCAGCAGCTTAGATCCCGGGACAAATACCAATGAGCAGTTCTTC. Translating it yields CASSLDPGTNTNEQFF.